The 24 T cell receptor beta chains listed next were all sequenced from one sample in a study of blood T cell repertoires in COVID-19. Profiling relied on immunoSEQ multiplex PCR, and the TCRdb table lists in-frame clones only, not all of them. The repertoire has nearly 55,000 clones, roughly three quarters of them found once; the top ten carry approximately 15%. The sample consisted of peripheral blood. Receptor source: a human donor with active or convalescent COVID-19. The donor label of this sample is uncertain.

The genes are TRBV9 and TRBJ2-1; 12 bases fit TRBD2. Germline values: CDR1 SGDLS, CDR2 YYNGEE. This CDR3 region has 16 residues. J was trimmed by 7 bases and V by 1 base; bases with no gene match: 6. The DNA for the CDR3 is TGTGCCAGCAGCGTAAGGGGACTAGCGGGCCCTAATGAGCAGTTCTTC. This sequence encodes CASSVRGLAGPNEQFF.

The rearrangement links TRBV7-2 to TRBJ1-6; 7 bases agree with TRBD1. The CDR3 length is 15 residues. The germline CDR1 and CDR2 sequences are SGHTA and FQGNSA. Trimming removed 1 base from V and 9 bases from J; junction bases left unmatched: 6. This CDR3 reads CASSLGGGRGSPLHF. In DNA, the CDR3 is TGTGCCAGCAGCTTAGGAGGGGGCCGGGGTTCACCCCTCCACTTT.

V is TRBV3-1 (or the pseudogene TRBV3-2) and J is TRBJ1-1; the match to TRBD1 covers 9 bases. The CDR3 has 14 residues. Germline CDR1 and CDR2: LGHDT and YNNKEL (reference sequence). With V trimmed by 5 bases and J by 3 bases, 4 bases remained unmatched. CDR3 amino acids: CASSNRGRDTEAFF. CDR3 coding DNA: TGTGCCAGCAGCAACAGGGGGCGCGACACTGAAGCTTTCTTT.

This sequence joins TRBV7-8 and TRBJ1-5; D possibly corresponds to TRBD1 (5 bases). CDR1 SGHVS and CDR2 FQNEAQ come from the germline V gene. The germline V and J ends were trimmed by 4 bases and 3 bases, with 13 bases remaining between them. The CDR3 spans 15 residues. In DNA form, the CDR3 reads TGTGCCAGCAGCTCGAGAACAGGCTTCAATCAGCCCCAGCATTTT. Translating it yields CASSSRTGFNQPQHF.

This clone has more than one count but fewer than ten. The chain's CDR3 is CAWSVQGNSPLHF. The CDR3 coding sequence is TGTGCCTGGAGTGTACAGGGTAATTCACCCCTCCACTTT. This chain joins TRBV30 and TRBJ1-6; D may be TRBD1 (6 bases). Germline CDR1 is GTSNPN and CDR2 is SVGIG (reference sequence). V shed 0 bases and J shed 6 bases, with 6 bases lying between them. This CDR3 is 13 amino acids long.

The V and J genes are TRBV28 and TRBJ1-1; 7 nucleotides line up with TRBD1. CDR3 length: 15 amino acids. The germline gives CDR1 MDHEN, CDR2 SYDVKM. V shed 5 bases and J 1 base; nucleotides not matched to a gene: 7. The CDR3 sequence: CASSTPGQPNTEAFF. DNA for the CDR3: TGTGCCAGCAGTACGCCGGGACAGCCGAACACTGAAGCTTTCTTT.

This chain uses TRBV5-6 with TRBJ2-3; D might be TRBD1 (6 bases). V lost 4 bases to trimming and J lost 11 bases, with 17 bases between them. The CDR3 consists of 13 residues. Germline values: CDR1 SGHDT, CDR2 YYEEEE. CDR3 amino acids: CASSRSAGDKQYF. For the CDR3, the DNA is TGTGCCAGCAGCCGTTCGGCAGGGGACAAGCAGTATTTT.

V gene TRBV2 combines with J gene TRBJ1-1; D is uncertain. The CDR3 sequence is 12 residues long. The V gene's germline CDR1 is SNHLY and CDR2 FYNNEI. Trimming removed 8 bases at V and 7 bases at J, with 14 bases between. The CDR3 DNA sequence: TGTGCCAGCGGGAGCCCACGGGGTGAAGCTTTCTTT. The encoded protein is CASGSPRGEAFF. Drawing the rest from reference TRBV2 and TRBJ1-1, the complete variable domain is EPEVTQTPSHQVTQMGQEVILRCVPISNHLYFYWYRQILGQKVEFLVSFYNNEISEKSEIFDDQFSVERPDGSNFTLKIRSTKLEDSAMYFCASGSPRGEAFFGQGTRLTVV.

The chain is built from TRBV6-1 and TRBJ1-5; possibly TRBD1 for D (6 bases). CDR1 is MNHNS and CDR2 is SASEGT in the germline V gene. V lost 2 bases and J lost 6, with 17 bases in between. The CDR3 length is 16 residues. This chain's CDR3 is CASSEYRGGSRQPQHF. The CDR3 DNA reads TGTGCCAGCAGTGAATATAGGGGGGGGTCCCGTCAGCCCCAGCATTTT.

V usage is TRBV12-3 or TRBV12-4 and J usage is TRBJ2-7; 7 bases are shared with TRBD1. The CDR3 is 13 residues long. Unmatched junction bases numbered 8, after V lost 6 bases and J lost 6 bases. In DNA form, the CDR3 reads TGTGCCAGCAGCCCGACAGGGTACGGCGAGCAGTACTTC. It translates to CASSPTGYGEQYF.

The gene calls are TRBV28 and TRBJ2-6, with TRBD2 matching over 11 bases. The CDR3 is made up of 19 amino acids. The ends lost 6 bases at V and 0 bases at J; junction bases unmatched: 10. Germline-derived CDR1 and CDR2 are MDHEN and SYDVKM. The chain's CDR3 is CASSTGLAGAPSGANVLTF. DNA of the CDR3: TGTGCCAGCAGCACAGGACTAGCGGGCGCCCCCTCTGGGGCCAACGTCCTGACTTTC.

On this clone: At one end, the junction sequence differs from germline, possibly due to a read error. The CDR3 loop is CASGDRVNTEAFF. DNA for the CDR3: TGTGCCAGCGGTGATCGGGTGAACACTGAAGCTTTCTTT. The J gene is TRBJ1-1, the V gene TRBV2; no reliable D call. The CDR3 has 13 residues. Per the germline V gene, CDR1 is SNHLY and CDR2 is FYNNEI.

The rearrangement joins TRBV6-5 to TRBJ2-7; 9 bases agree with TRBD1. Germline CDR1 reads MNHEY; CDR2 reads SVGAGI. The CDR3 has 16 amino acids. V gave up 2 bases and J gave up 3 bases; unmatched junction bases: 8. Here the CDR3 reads CASSYLGTGRNYEQYF. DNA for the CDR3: TGTGCCAGCAGTTACCTCGGGACAGGGAGGAACTACGAGCAGTACTTC.

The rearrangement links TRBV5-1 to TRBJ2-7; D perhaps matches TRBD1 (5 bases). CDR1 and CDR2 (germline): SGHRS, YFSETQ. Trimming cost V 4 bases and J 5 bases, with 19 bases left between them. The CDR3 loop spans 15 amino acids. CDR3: CASSPFAGIRDEQYF. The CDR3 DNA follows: TGCGCCAGCAGCCCATTTGCAGGGATACGGGACGAGCAGTACTTC.

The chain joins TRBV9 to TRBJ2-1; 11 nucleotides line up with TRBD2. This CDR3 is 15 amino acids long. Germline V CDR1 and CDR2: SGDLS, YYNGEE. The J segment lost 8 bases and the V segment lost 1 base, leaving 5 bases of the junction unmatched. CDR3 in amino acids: CASSVPGGLADEQFF. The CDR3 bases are TGTGCCAGCAGCGTACCTGGGGGACTAGCGGATGAGCAGTTCTTC.

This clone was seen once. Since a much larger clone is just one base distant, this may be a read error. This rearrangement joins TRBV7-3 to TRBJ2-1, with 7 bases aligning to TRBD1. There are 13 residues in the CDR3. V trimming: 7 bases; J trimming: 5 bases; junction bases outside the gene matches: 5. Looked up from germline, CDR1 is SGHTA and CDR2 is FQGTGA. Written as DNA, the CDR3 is TGTGCCAGCAACCGGACAGGCGACAATGAGCAGTTCTTC. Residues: CASNRTGDNEQFF.

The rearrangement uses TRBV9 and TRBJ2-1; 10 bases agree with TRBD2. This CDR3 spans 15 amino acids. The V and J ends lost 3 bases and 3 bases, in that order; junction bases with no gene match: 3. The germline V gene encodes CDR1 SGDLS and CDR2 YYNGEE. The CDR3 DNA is TGTGCCAGCAGCGGAGCGGGAGGGCACTACAATGAGCAGTTCTTC. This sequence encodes CASSGAGGHYNEQFF. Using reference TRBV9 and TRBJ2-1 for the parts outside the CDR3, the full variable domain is DSGVTQTPKHLITATGQRVTLRCSPRSGDLSVYWYQQSLDQGLQFLIQYYNGEERAKGNILERFSAQQFPDLHSELNLSSLELGDSALYFCASSGAGGHYNEQFFGPGTRLTVL.

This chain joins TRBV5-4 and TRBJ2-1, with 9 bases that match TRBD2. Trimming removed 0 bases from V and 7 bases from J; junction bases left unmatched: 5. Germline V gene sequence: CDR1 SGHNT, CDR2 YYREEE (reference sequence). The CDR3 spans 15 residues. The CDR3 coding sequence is TGTGCCAGCAGCTTGGTTGGTAGCGGGAGTAATGAGCAGTTCTTC. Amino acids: CASSLVGSGSNEQFF.

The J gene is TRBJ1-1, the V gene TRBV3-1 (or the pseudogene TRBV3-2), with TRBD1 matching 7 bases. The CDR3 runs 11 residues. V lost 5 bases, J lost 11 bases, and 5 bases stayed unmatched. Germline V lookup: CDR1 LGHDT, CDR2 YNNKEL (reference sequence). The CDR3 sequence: CASSLDRVAFF. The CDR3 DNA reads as TGTGCCAGCAGCTTAGACAGGGTTGCTTTCTTT.

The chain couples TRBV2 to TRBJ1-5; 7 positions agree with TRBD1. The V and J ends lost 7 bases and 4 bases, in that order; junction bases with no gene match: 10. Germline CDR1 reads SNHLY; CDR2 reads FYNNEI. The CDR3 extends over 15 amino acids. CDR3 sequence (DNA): TGTGCCAGCACTCTAAGACAGGGTCCGAATCAGCCCCAGCATTTT. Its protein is CASTLRQGPNQPQHF. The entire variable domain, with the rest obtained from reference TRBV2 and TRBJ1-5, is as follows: EPEVTQTPSHQVTQMGQEVILRCVPISNHLYFYWYRQILGQKVEFLVSFYNNEISEKSEIFDDQFSVERPDGSNFTLKIRSTKLEDSAMYFCASTLRQGPNQPQHFGDGTRLSIL.

CDR3 amino acids: CASSFTGSSYNEQFF. The CDR3 nucleotides are TGCGCCAGCAGCTTCACAGGGAGCTCCTACAATGAGCAGTTCTTC. V and J are TRBV5-1 and TRBJ2-1; D may be TRBD1 (6 bases). V lost 2 bases and J lost 0, with 9 bases in between. The V gene's germline CDR1 is SGHRS and CDR2 YFSETQ. This CDR3 comprises 15 residues.

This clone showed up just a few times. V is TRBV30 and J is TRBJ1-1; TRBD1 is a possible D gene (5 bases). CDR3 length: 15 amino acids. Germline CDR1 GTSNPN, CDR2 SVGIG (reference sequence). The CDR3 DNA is TGTGCGTCCGGCCGGTCAGGGCACATGAACACTGAAGCTTTCTTT. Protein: CASGRSGHMNTEAFF.

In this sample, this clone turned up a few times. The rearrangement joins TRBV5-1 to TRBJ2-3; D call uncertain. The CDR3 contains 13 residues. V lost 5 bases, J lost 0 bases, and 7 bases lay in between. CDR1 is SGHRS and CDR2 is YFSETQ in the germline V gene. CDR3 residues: CASRESSTDTQYF. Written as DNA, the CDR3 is TGCGCCAGCAGGGAGTCTAGCACAGATACGCAGTATTTT.

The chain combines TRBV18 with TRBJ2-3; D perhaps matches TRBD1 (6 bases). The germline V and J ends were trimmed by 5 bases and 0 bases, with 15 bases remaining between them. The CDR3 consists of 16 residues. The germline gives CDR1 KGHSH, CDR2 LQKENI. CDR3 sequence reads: CASSTDQGLSTDTQYF. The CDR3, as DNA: TGTGCCAGCTCAACCGACCAGGGGCTTAGCACAGATACGCAGTATTTT.